One T cell receptor (beta chain) is described in this entry. Its antigen remains unidentified. The CDR3 length is 15 residues. The V gene's germline CDR1 is ENHRY and CDR2 SYGVKD. J gave up 4 bases and V 5 bases, and 5 bases lay outside the gene matches. The authors' processing: ImmunoSEQ sequences covered only the junction and lacked quality scores; filtering therefore differed. Using immunoSEQ multiplex PCR, the repertoire was profiled, and TCRdb retains in-frame clones only, with some absent. V, J and clone size are those of that table, while D and trimming were read from the DNA. The sample holds about 1 million clones, roughly 75% seen once. This record comes from a study of shared clonotypes between healthy human individuals. Overall study findings and caveats: Estimated clonotype richness was generally higher in naive than memory subsets. In contrast to clonotypes shared by all four donors, non-shared clonotypes had lower generation probabilities. A handful of donors had 4% to 5% of their naive CD4 clonotypes in common.

The sequencing sample was made of memory CD4+ T cells sorted from blood. Described subset: CD45RA-negative fraction. The clonotype originates from a young man in good health. The gene calls are TRBV10-3 and TRBJ2-1, with 10 bases identical to TRBD2. CDR3 in amino acids: CAISLAGGAYNEQFF. CDR3 bases: TGTGCCATCAGTTTAGCGGGAGGAGCTTACAATGAGCAGTTCTTC.